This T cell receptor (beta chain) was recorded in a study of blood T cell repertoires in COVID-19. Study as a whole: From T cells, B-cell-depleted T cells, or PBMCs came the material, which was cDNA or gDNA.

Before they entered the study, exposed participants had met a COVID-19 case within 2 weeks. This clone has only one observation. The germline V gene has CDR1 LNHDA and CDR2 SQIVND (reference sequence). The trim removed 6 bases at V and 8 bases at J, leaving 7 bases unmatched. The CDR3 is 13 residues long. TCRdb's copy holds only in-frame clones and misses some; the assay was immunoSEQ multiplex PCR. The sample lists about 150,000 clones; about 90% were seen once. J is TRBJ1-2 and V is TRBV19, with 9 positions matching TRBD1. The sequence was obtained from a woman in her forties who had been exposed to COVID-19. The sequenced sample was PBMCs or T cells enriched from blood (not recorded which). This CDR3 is CASSRDRVGGYTF. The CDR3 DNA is TGTGCCAGTAGCCGGGACAGGGTTGGCGGCTACACCTTC.